This TCR beta chain was observed in a study of T cell responses to AZD1222 COVID-19 vaccine. V lost 2 bases to trimming and J lost 8 bases, with 9 bases between them. The CDR3 has 12 residues. The protocol was immunoSEQ multiplex PCR, while the TCRdb copy is restricted to in-frame clones and leaves out a portion. The top ten hold approximately 15% of the sample, which has under 100,000 clones, roughly 88% seen once. The V call is TRBV12-3 or TRBV12-4, the J call TRBJ1-1; no definite D call. The specimen comprised peripheral blood, sampled on day 0 of AZD1222 vaccination. The TCR was taken from an adult in good health. CDR3 coding DNA: TGTGCCAGCAGTTTAAGAGCTAGGGAAGCTTTCTTT. Amino acids: CASSLRAREAFF.